A single sample is the source of the 27 T cell receptor beta chains below, sequenced in a study of identical twins. From the 5' RACE reads, TCRdb called clonotypes with MiXCR, one entry per CDR3 protein. Of roughly 700,000 distinct CDR3 sequences in the sample, 8% to 9% were seen once. This sample also belongs to another study, concerning yellow fever vaccine responses in identical twins.

Material for sequencing was PBMCs. These receptors originate from a young woman in good health.

This clonotype was found a few times. The V gene is TRBV5-1, the J gene TRBJ1-3, with 9 nucleotides matching TRBD1. Trimming at V came to 4 bases and at J to 2 bases, leaving 10 bases not matched to a gene. The CDR3 covers 17 residues. Germline V gene lookup returns CDR1 SGHRS and CDR2 YFSETQ. CDR3 DNA sequence: TGCGCCAGCAGCCCCGGGACAGGGATCTTGGCTGGAAACACCATATATTTT. Its translation: CASSPGTGILAGNTIYF.

The CDR3 is CASSSWNRANTEAFF. CDR3 coding DNA: TGTGCCAGCAGTTCGTGGAACAGGGCGAACACTGAAGCTTTCTTT. The chain uses TRBV27 and TRBJ1-1, with D possibly being TRBD1 (6 bases). V shed 4 bases and J shed 1 base, with 13 bases lying between them. The CDR3 loop spans 15 amino acids. From germline, CDR1 is MNHEY and CDR2 SMNVEV (reference sequence).

This clonotype was found a few times. Here the CDR3 DNA reads TGTGCCAGCAGTTCCCGGACAGCCATAGGACTCCACGAGCAGTACTTC. It is translated as CASSSRTAIGLHEQYF. This chain links TRBV12-3 or TRBV12-4 with TRBJ2-7; the D gene is possibly TRBD1 (6 bases). Trimming pared 4 bases from V and 5 bases from J, leaving 21 bases between. The CDR3 loop spans 16 amino acids.

J is TRBJ2-7 and V is TRBV10-3, with 7 bases fitting TRBD1. Germline CDR1 ENHRY, CDR2 SYGVKD. The CDR3 has 13 residues. V trimming: 10 bases; J trimming: 2 bases; junction bases outside the gene matches: 8. The DNA for the CDR3 is TGTGCCACTCTGGGACAGCTGACCTACGAGCAGTACTTC. This gives the protein CATLGQLTYEQYF.

This clonotype was recorded a few times. The V gene is TRBV11-1, the J gene TRBJ2-2; 10 bases align to TRBD2. The CDR3 spans 19 residues. Germline CDR1 SGHAT, CDR2 FQDESV (reference sequence). Trimming at V came to 1 base and at J to 4 bases, leaving 12 bases not matched to a gene. The chain's CDR3 is CASSLVVASGSQGTGELFF. As DNA, the CDR3 is TGTGCCAGCAGCTTAGTAGTTGCTAGCGGGAGCCAAGGCACCGGGGAGCTGTTTTTT.

This clonotype appeared many times. The chain carries TRBV24-1 and TRBJ2-1; D is ambiguous. The germline V and J ends were trimmed by 7 bases and 6 bases, with 15 bases remaining between them. Looked up from germline, CDR1 is KGHDR and CDR2 is SFDVKD. The CDR3 runs to 14 residues. CDR3 loop: CATRPHGVPNEQFF. CDR3 sequence (DNA): TGTGCCACCAGGCCCCACGGCGTCCCCAATGAGCAGTTCTTC.

The rearrangement uses TRBV27 and TRBJ2-3; 10 bases line up with TRBD2. The germline CDR1 and CDR2 sequences are MNHEY and SMNVEV (reference sequence). This CDR3 has 14 residues. The J segment lost 2 bases and the V segment lost 9 bases, leaving 5 bases of the junction unmatched. CDR3 coding DNA: TGTGCCAGACATCTAGCGGGGGTCACAGATACGCAGTATTTT. Residues: CARHLAGVTDTQYF.

This clonotype has just a few counts. The chain combines TRBV15 with TRBJ1-1; TRBD1 might be the D (6 bases). Trimming took off 0 bases at V and 5 bases at J, with 22 bases between the two ends. Per germline, CDR1 LNHNV and CDR2 YYDKDF (reference sequence). The CDR3 length is 18 residues. The CDR3 DNA follows: TGTGCCACCAGCAGAGATTCGGCAGACAGGATCCGGTGGACTGAAGCTTTCTTT. Its protein is CATSRDSADRIRWTEAFF.

V gene TRBV7-9 combines with J gene TRBJ2-3; TRBD2 agrees at 9 bases. CDR1 is SEHNR and CDR2 is FQNEAQ in the germline V gene (reference sequence). The CDR3 loop spans 13 amino acids. After removal of 5 bases from V and 6 bases from J, the junction contained 3 bases not matched to a gene. The CDR3 coding sequence is TGTGCCAGCAGCCCTAGCGGGGCCGATACGCAGTATTTT. Protein sequence: CASSPSGADTQYF.

The table lists this clonotype with a few counts. CDR3 in DNA: TGCGCCAGCAGGGCGCCAGGGAACAATGAGCAGTTCTTC. Protein sequence: CASRAPGNNEQFF. The rearrangement joins TRBV5-1 to TRBJ2-1, with D possibly being TRBD1 (5 bases). The CDR3 loop spans 13 amino acids. Per the germline V gene, CDR1 is SGHRS and CDR2 is YFSETQ. The V gene lost 5 bases and the J gene lost 5 bases, with 11 bases spanning the gap.

In its sample, this clonotype was seen many times. This chain links TRBV18 with TRBJ2-1, with TRBD2 as a possible D gene (6 bases). In germline, CDR1 is KGHSH, CDR2 LQKENI. Trimming left V 7 bases short and J 13 bases short, with 20 bases between. The CDR3 sequence is 13 residues long. As DNA, the CDR3 is TGTGCCAGCTTACTTTTGCGGGAATCCGTACAGTTCTTC. Its protein is CASLLLRESVQFF. The full variable domain, with the rest looked up from reference TRBV18 and TRBJ2-1, is NAGVMQNPRHLVRRRGQEARLRCSPMKGHSHVYWYRQLPEEGLKFMVYLQKENIIDESGMPKERFSAEFPKEGPSILRIQQVVRGDSAAYFCASLLLRESVQFFGPGTRLTVL.

There are a few counts of this clonotype. This rearrangement joins TRBV2 to TRBJ2-1; D could derive from TRBD1 or TRBD2 (5 bases each). Germline V CDR1 and CDR2: SNHLY, FYNNEI. Trimming shortened V by 7 bases and J by 8 bases, and 15 bases separated the two germline ends. The CDR3 spans 13 residues. DNA for the CDR3: TGTGCCAGCACGAGAGGGACCCTCGATGAGCAGTTCTTC. Its protein is CASTRGTLDEQFF.

This clonotype was seen more than once but under ten times. The genes are TRBV20-1 and TRBJ2-6, with 8 bases fitting TRBD2. This CDR3 contains 16 residues. Germline CDR1 reads DFQATT; CDR2 reads SNEGSKA (reference sequence). J lost 2 bases, V lost 3 bases, and 6 bases had no gene match. CDR3 bases: TGCAGTGCTAGCGGGGGGGATTTAGCTGGGGCCAACGTCCTGACTTTC. This translates into CSASGGDLAGANVLTF.

The chain recombines TRBV7-9 with TRBJ2-3; 10 bases line up with TRBD2. The trim removed 6 bases at V and 2 bases at J, leaving 11 bases unmatched. Germline values: CDR1 SEHNR, CDR2 FQNEAQ (reference sequence). CDR3 length: 17 amino acids. The DNA of the CDR3 is TGTGCCAGCAGTGATAGAACTAGCGGGGATTACACAGATACGCAGTATTTT. This codes for CASSDRTSGDYTDTQYF.

The V call is TRBV2, the J call TRBJ1-1, with a tentative D call TRBD1 (5 bases). V was cut by 5 bases and J by 5 bases, with 18 bases left in between. This CDR3 comprises 15 residues. Germline CDR1 and CDR2: SNHLY and FYNNEI. In DNA, the CDR3 is TGTGCCAGCAGTAACCGGGACCTCGAGGAGACTGAAGCTTTCTTT. Encoded protein: CASSNRDLEETEAFF.

This clonotype has just a few counts. The chain joins TRBV5-1 to TRBJ2-4, with D uncertain. The CDR3 has 14 residues. The germline V and J ends were trimmed by 5 bases and 7 bases, with 16 bases remaining between them. Germline CDR1 reads SGHRS; CDR2 reads YFSETQ. The CDR3 sequence: CASRNETTRNIQYF. As DNA, the CDR3 is TGCGCCAGCAGAAATGAGACGACAAGGAACATTCAGTACTTC.

This clonotype was recorded many times. The chain's CDR3 is CASSPYWADSTDTQYF. The DNA of the CDR3 is TGTGCCAGCAGTCCGTACTGGGCGGACAGCACAGATACGCAGTATTTT. The chain joins TRBV28 to TRBJ2-3; D gene ambiguous. Germline loops: CDR1 MDHEN, CDR2 SYDVKM. This CDR3 has 16 residues. The V end was cut by 5 bases, the J end by 0 bases, with 15 bases between. Full variable domain (missing parts from reference TRBV28 and TRBJ2-3): DVKVTQSSRYLVKRTGEKVFLECVQDMDHENMFWYRQDPGLGLRLIYFSYDVKMKEKGDIPEGYSVSREKKERFSLILESASTNQTSMYLCASSPYWADSTDTQYFGPGTRLTVL.

The chain is built from TRBV7-2 and TRBJ1-6; D might be TRBD1 (6 bases). The CDR3 contains 14 residues. V dropped 3 bases and J dropped 9 bases, with 12 bases sitting between them. From germline, CDR1 is SGHTA and CDR2 FQGNSA. CDR3 sequence: CASSFTGYGSPLHF. For the CDR3, the DNA is TGTGCCAGCAGCTTCACAGGGTACGGTTCACCCCTCCACTTT.

The sample holds a few counts of this clonotype. The chain is built from TRBV20-1 and TRBJ1-1; D gene unclear. Germline loops: CDR1 DFQATT, CDR2 SNEGSKA (reference sequence). The CDR3 has 13 amino acids. V lost 1 base to trimming and J lost 5 bases, with 11 bases between them. CDR3: CSARVGSWTEAFF. Written as DNA, the CDR3 is TGCAGTGCTAGAGTAGGGAGCTGGACTGAAGCTTTCTTT.

This clonotype was counted at least ten times. V and J are TRBV12-3 or TRBV12-4 and TRBJ2-2; D call uncertain. V was cut by 1 base and J by 4 bases, with 13 bases left in between. The CDR3 spans 16 residues. DNA for the CDR3: TGTGCCAGCAGTTTAGGAGGCCCGTCTTTCACCGGGGAGCTGTTTTTT. This encodes CASSLGGPSFTGELFF.

The chain couples TRBV30 to TRBJ2-1, with D possibly matching TRBD2 (7 bases). In germline, CDR1 is GTSNPN, CDR2 SVGIG (reference sequence). V lost 7 bases to trimming and J lost 9 bases, with 13 bases between them. This CDR3 comprises 11 residues. Here the CDR3 DNA reads TGTGCCTTAGGGGGGGCCGGTGAGCAGTTCTTC. Encoded protein: CALGGAGEQFF. Together with reference TRBV30 and TRBJ2-1, the CDR3 gives the full variable domain: SQTIHQWPATLVQPVGSPLSLECTVEGTSNPNLYWYRQAAGRGLQLLFYSVGIGQISSEVPQNLSASRPQDRQFILSSKKLLLSDSGFYLCALGGAGEQFFGPGTRLTVL.

The chain joins TRBV6-5 to TRBJ2-7, with TRBD1 matching over 8 bases. Germline V gene sequence: CDR1 MNHEY, CDR2 SVGAGI. There are 14 residues in the CDR3. V was pared by 0 bases and J by 5 bases, with 3 bases of the junction left unmatched. For the CDR3, the DNA is TGTGCCAGCAGTTACTCCGGACAGGGCCACGAGCAGTACTTC. Translation: CASSYSGQGHEQYF.

There are many counts of this clonotype. The genes are TRBV4-2 and TRBJ2-1, with 10 bases fitting TRBD2. The CDR3 contains 17 residues. V trimming: 1 base; J trimming: 1 base; junction bases outside the gene matches: 4. Per the germline V gene, CDR1 is LGHNA and CDR2 is YNFKEQ. The CDR3 nucleotides read TGTGCCAGCAGCCAAGGGGCTAGCGGGAGTTCCTACAATGAGCAGTTCTTC. Translated, it gives CASSQGASGSSYNEQFF.

Comments on this clonotype: A much larger clone lies one base from this, so it may be a read error. CDR3 sequence: CASSLGTCSYEQYF. The DNA for the CDR3 is TGTGCCAGCAGCTTGGGGACATGCTCCTACGAGCAGTACTTC. The chain joins TRBV7-9 to TRBJ2-7; possible D gene TRBD1, 6 bases. Per the germline V gene, CDR1 is SEHNR and CDR2 is FQNEAQ (reference sequence). V was trimmed by 3 bases and J by 0 bases, leaving 9 bases between them. This CDR3 spans 14 amino acids.

This clonotype was observed a few times. The V gene is TRBV10-3, the J gene TRBJ2-1; 8 nucleotides agree with TRBD1. J lost 6 bases, V lost 3 bases, and 7 bases had no gene match. Germline V gene data show CDR1 as ENHRY and CDR2 as SYGVKD. This CDR3 is 15 amino acids long. The CDR3 sequence: CAISERGQGANEQFF. The CDR3 DNA is TGTGCCATCAGTGAAAGAGGACAGGGTGCCAATGAGCAGTTCTTC.

This clonotype has more than one count but fewer than ten. The CDR3, as DNA: TGTGCCAGCAGTGAATTGCCCGTTAGCGGGATTGGCGAGCAGTACTTC. Translation gives CASSELPVSGIGEQYF. The chain combines TRBV25-1 with TRBJ2-7; TRBD2 matches at 8 bases. CDR1 and CDR2 from the germline V gene are MGHDK and SYGVNS. The length of the CDR3 is 16 residues. V was pared by 1 base and J by 6 bases, with 11 bases of the junction left unmatched.

The genes are TRBV5-1 and TRBJ2-7; 8 bases are shared with TRBD2. This CDR3 has 14 amino acids. The V gene end was trimmed by 2 bases and the J gene end by 2 bases; junction bases not matched to a gene: 3. Germline values: CDR1 SGHRS, CDR2 YFSETQ. CDR3 coding DNA: TGCGCCAGCAGCTTTAGCGGGGCCCCCTACGAGCAGTACTTC. This sequence encodes CASSFSGAPYEQYF.